This T cell receptor beta chain was observed in a study of regulatory T cells in long-lasting Graves disease (dated by TCRdb to the early 2020s). For context, the study as a whole: In the newly diagnosed Graves' disease group, patients had been taking antithyroid drugs for less than 3 months. The study was conducted in China and was registered as a clinical trial. Persistent Graves' disease patients were compared with newly diagnosed Graves' disease patients by peripheral blood TCR sequencing and RNA sequencing. A total of roughly 35 samples underwent TCR sequencing: some 13 from persistent and about 20 from newly diagnosed Graves' disease patients.

Details on this clonotype: Its antigen specificity is not known. It may be a read error: a sequence one base away is much more abundant.

The time point label, as the study defines it: newly diagnosed GD, antithyroid drugs for less than 3 months. For both TCR sequencing and RNA sequencing, RNA was extracted from PBMCs in TRIzol. The diagnosis of Graves' disease followed American Thyroid Association guidelines. The patients came from an endocrinology department in Xi'an, China. From each patient, 7.5 to 9.5 milliliters of peripheral blood was collected into an EDTA anticoagulant tube. Ficoll Paque Plus density gradient separation was used to isolate PBMCs, and no further T cell sorting was done. An Agilent 2100 Bioanalyzer and agarose gel were used to assess RNA quality, and a NanoDrop 2000 was used to measure RNA concentration. Study-wide conclusions, independent of this receptor: A larger number of public clonotypes was shared among persistent patients (about 2,700) than among newly diagnosed patients (approximately 1,000). The authors noted that the small sample size was a limitation that may lower accuracy. Because the primary lesion, thyroid tissue, could not be accessed, the study looked at peripheral blood alone. Sequencing and analysis were restricted to the TCR beta chain. Preferential use of TRBV28, TRBJ1-2 and TRBJ2-5 was observed in persistent disease, whereas TRBV20-1 and TRBJ2-1 were favored in newly diagnosed disease. Lower TCR Shannon entropy and fewer highly expanded clones were observed in persistent Graves' disease patients than in newly diagnosed patients, which suggested clonal expansion.

Deletion took 2 bases off V and 5 bases off J, with a span of 11 bases between the germline ends. The germline V gene provides CDR1 SGHTA and CDR2 FQGTGA. From cysteine to phenylalanine, the CDR3 is 14 amino acids long. Only the CDR3 part of the read is kept: 42 bases, read in frame from the first base. The library was prepared using multiplex PCR. Sequencing used an Illumina HiSeq 4000. CDR3 regions were amplified by Arm-PCR with iRepertoire HTBI primers to construct TCR beta libraries. Before sequencing, the PCR products went through gel purification. Regarding the original processing steps: A total of roughly 67 TRBV and 14 TRBJ segments were identified across samples and were used for gene usage analysis of CDR3 amino acid clonotypes. COPE and FqMerger were used to merge the filtered high-quality paired reads into contigs. BLAST was used to align contigs to IMGT TRBV, TRBD and TRBJ reference genes, with CDR3 defined following IMGT. Clonotypes above 0.1% frequency were classified as highly expanded clones. Repertoire diversity was measured by Shannon entropy, and V-J evenness by the Gini coefficient. Clonotypes shared by more than one individual were considered public. Using fastp trimming at Q25 and MiXCR clonotype assembly, TCRdb reanalyzed the public sequencing data and kept in-frame beta chains. Rows with one shared CDR3 protein collapse into an entry with the most common genes and DNA. Here the V and J calls rest on TCRdb's processing, not on the authors' analysis. In this sample the table shows about 620,000 distinct CDR3 sequences, around 15% of which occur a single time. The top ten hold about 17% of the sample.

These data were also reused for a study on T cells in Graves' hyperthyroidism and ophthalmopathy. As the second publication notes: Graves' hyperthyroidism was defined as stable when no progression to ophthalmopathy occurred over 18 months of follow-up. Hyperthyroidism patients were newly diagnosed, had a disease duration of under 2 months, and were aged 18 to 65 years. The study excluded patients with uncontrolled infections, other autoimmune diseases, pregnancy or lactation. Diagnoses were based on clinical symptoms, serum thyroxine and TRAb, thyroid ultrasound and orbital computed tomography. The first round of RT-PCR for the TCR CDR3 was performed with the HTBI primer set and the Qiagen OneStep RT-PCR kit. Most expanded thyroid clonotypes (frequency above 0.001) were also detected in blood, suggesting blood repertoires may reflect thyroid immune responses. In cross-validation, a model built on a 13 V-J signature told ophthalmopathy apart from stable hyperthyroidism with just under 90% sensitivity and approximately 81% specificity, and in testing the same model reached 80%/75%. In validation, the model predicted progression to ophthalmopathy with approximately 70% sensitivity and approximately 72% specificity, a median of approximately 6.5 months before onset. To identify distinguishing TCR V-J signatures, a discovery cohort of around 100 patients was used, comprising 40 to 45 with Graves' ophthalmopathy and about 59 with stable Graves' hyperthyroidism. Prospective prediction of ophthalmopathy was tested in an independent validation cohort of fewer than 20 hyperthyroidism patients and 15 to 17 patients who later progressed to ophthalmopathy. The 100 or so discovery patients were randomly split 7:3 into training and test sets. Thyroid tissue and blood T-cell repertoires from six Graves' hyperthyroidism patients were also compared in the study. After sampling, hyperthyroidism patients received methimazole starting at 30 mg daily, and ophthalmopathy patients received high-dose intravenous methylprednisolone. A second multiplex PCR round built the libraries, followed by size selection and purification. Paired-end sequencing of the libraries was performed with 100 bp reads on an Illumina HiSeq2000. Raw data were processed with SOAPnuke, discarding reads with adapters, uncalled bases, mean Phred below 15, or no exact constant-primer or identifier match. High-quality paired reads were merged with COPE v1.2.5, and unique nucleotide sequences were defined as clonotypes. Clonotypes were aligned to IMGT TRBV, TRBD and TRBJ reference segments using MiTCR v1.1. The analysis included only V-J combinations with a frequency above 0.0001, which together covered over 98% of the repertoires. A TCS score was defined as the ratio of F50 (clonal expansion) to E x V (chaos), with BLOSUM62-based TCRdist applied between CDR3 peptides within each V-J. Welch's t-statistics and random forest reduced fewer than 600 V-J features to roughly 13, which were used in a naive Bayes classifier (R e1071). No statistical method was used to fix the sample size in advance, and group allocation was not hidden from the investigators. The paper describes TCR Vbeta CDR3 sequencing of 120 to 150 peripheral blood samples, made up of roughly 45 ophthalmopathy patients, 70 to 75 hyperthyroidism patients and 17 progressor patients.

Sequences were derived from peripheral blood mononuclear cells (PBMCs), sampled at new diagnosis, from a patient treated with antithyroid drugs. The chain was built from TRBV7-3 and TRBJ2-3, with a tentative D gene TRBD2 over 5 matching bases. The receptor was isolated from a woman in her 30s with Graves disease. Donor details come from another sample of the same person, matched by shared clones. The nucleotide sequence is given as TGTGCCAGCAGCTTATCCGGGGATAGAGATACGCAGTATTTT. Translated, this gives CASSLSGDRDTQYF.